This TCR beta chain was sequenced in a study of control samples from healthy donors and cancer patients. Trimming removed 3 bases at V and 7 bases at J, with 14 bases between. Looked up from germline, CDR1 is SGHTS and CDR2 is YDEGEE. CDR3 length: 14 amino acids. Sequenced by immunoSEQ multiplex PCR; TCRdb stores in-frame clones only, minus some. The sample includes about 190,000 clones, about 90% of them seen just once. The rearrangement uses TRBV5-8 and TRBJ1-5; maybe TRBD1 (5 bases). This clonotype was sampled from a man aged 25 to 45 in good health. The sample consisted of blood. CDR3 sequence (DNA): TGTGCCAGCAGCTCGGGGGGTATCCGACAGCCCCAGCATTTT. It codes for CASSSGGIRQPQHF.